This T cell receptor beta chain is drawn from a study of molecular identifiers for immune sequencing clone quantification. A CD8+CD4-CCR7+CD45RA+ gate was used to sort naive CD8 T cells. Germline V lookup: CDR1 MDHEN, CDR2 SYDVKM. This CDR3 comprises 15 residues. V was shortened by 2 bases and J by 2 bases, with 13 bases between the two germline ends. This clonotype appeared a few times. As yet, its antigen is unknown. Previously published methods and listed TCR primers were used for the bulk TCR libraries. TCRdb ran MiXCR on the PCR reads and lists one entry per CDR3 protein. Of about 510,000 distinct CDR3 sequences in the sample, roughly 23% were seen once. Study-wide results and limits: Under 1% of molecules in naive cells, but over 97% of effector molecules, belonged to clones above 20 RNA copies.

The sequencing sample was made of naive CD8+ T cells from blood, with Jurkat cell RNA spiked in. Subset described: FACS-sorted CD8+CD4-CCR7+CD45RA+ naive T cells. The sequence derives from a human donor in good health. Some libraries in this study had Jurkat cell RNA spiked in. J is TRBJ2-7 and V is TRBV28; no clear D gene. Here the CDR3 DNA reads TGTGCCAGCAGTTTAAGGGTGTACCTTACCTACGAGCAGTACTTC. Translated, it gives CASSLRVYLTYEQYF.